The sequence of this T cell receptor (beta chain) was determined in a study of siplizumab effects on memory and regulatory T cells. Measured with immunoSEQ multiplex PCR; TCRdb has only the in-frame clones, and not every one. This table has roughly 62,000 clones, 65% to 80% appearing once. On this clone: As yet, its antigen is unknown. The germline gene is not matched at one end of the junction; a read error may be the cause.

Unstimulated naive, memory, effector memory and TEMRA subsets underwent sequencing in a few donor pairs. Whole-study findings and limits: To unstimulated subsets, only a minor fraction of alloreactive clones could be mapped. With siplizumab, cumulative frequency of CD4+ memory-derived alloreactive sequences dropped significantly.

The sequence was collected from a human donor in good health. The sample consisted of memory CD4+ T cells sorted from blood.

CDR3 sequence reads: CASREGSWGPNYGYTF. The CDR3 nucleotides are TGTGCCAGCAGGGAAGGGAGTTGGGGGCCTAACTATGGCTACACCTTC. The chain couples TRBV6-1 to TRBJ1-2, with D perhaps matching TRBD1 (6 bases). Germline assignment: CDR1 MNHNS and CDR2 SASEGT. CDR3 length: 16 amino acids.